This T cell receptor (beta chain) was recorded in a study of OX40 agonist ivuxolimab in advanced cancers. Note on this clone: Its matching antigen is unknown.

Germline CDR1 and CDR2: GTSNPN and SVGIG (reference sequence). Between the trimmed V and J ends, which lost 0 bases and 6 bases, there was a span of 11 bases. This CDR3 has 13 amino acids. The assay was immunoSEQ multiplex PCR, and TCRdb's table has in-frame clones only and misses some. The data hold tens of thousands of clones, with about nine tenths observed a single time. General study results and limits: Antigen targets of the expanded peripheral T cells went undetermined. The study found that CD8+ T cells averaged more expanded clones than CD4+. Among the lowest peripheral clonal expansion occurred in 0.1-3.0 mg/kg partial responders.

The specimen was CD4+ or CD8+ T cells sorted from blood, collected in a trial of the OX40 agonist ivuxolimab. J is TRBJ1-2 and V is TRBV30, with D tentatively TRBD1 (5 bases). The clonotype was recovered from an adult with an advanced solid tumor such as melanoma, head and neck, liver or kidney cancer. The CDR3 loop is CAWSVGAGDGYTF. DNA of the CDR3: TGTGCCTGGAGTGTAGGGGCTGGGGATGGCTACACCTTC.